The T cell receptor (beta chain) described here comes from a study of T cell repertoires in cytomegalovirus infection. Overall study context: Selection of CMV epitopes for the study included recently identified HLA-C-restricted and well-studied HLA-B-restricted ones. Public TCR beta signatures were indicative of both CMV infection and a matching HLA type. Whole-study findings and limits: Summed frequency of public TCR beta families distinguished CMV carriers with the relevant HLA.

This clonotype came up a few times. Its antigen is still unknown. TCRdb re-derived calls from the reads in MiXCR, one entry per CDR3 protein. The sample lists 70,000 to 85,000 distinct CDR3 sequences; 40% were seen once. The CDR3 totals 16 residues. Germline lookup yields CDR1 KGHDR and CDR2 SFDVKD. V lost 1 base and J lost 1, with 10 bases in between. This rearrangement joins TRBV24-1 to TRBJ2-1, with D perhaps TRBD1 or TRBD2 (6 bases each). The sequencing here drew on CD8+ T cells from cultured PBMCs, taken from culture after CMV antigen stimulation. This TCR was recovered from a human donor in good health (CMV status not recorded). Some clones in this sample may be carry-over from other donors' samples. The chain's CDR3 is CATSDFGGGSYNEQFF. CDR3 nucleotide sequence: TGTGCCACCAGTGATTTTGGAGGGGGGTCCTACAATGAGCAGTTCTTC.